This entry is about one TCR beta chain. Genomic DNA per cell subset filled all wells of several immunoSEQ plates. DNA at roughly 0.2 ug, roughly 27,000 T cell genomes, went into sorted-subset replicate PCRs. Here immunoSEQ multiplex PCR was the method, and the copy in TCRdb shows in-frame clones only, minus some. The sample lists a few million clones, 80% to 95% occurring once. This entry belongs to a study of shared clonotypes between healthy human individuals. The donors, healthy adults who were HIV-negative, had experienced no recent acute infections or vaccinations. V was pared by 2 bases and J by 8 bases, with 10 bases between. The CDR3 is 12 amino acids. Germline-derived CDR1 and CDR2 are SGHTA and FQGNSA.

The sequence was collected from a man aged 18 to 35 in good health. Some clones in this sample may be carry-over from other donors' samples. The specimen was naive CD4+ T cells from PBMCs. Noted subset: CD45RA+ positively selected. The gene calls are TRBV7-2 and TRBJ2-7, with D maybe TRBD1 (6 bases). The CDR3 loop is CASSLTGLQQYF. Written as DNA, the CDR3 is TGTGCCAGCAGCTTAACAGGGCTTCAGCAGTACTTC.